Detailed here is one TCR beta chain. This clone has ten or more counts. Its antigen remains unidentified. No per-base quality is available; no much larger clone lies one base away. The immunoSEQ Assay, a bias-controlled multiplex PCR, was used to amplify TCRbeta CDR3 regions from genomic DNA. From the authors' description of their analysis: The number of nucleated cells in each sample was estimated by amplification of reference gene primers within the assay. Sequence reads were collapsed and filtered to measure the absolute abundance of every unique TCRbeta CDR3 rearrangement. For each sample, productive Simpson clonality was calculated as the square root of Simpson's diversity index across productive rearrangements. The source is immuneACCESS, and TCRdb retained only in-frame sequences with V and J called. Part of the clones is not carried over; for the studies checked, unresolved V genes explain less than half of this, and the remainder is unexplained. That table gives V, J and clone size, and the DNA gave D and trimming. In this sample the table shows about 110,000 clones, about 72% of which occur a single time. Less than 10% of the sample is in the top ten clones.

The data stem from a study of blood T cell repertoires in COVID-19 (dated by TCRdb to about 2020). A note on the overall study: Samples covering the acute and convalescent phases of COVID-19 were provided by collaborators in the United States, Italy and Spain. The prospective study material was composed of cDNA or gDNA derived from T cells, B-cell-depleted T cells, or PBMCs. The dataset comprised deeply sampled blood TCRbeta repertoires from subjects exposed to, actively infected with, or recovered from COVID-19. The repertoires were released in a freely available public database intended as a resource for research on the immune response to SARS-CoV-2. Samples were obtained from the ongoing ImmuneRACE study (first 160 participants) and from 1,254 subjects provided by 6 global collaborators. Nearly every sample came with metadata listing a de-identified subject ID, COVID-19 status, age in years and sex. Where available, HLA class I and class II types were taken from metadata supplied by the sample provider and were not determined by assay-based typing.

Whole blood was collected in K2EDTA tubes by collaborating institutions according to the institutions' own protocols. Collaborator samples were shipped for TCRbeta analysis as frozen whole blood, isolated PBMCs, or DNA extracted from either sample type. Study-level results and caveats: The quantity of clinical and demographic metadata differed by source and by participant and was supplied without curation.

The germline V gene (reference sequence) specifies SEHNR as CDR1 and FQNEAQ as CDR2. The CDR3 starts with the cysteine, ends with the phenylalanine, and has 16 residues. CDR3 DNA is the only sequence kept; it has 48 bases, read in frame from the first base. The junction shows trimming of 4 bases on V and 9 bases on J, and the gene matches do not reach 13 bases of it. The receptor comes from a woman aged 55 to 70 with acute or convalescent COVID-19. The chain was built from TRBV7-9 and TRBJ2-7; 12 bases in the middle match TRBD2. The sequenced sample consisted of peripheral blood. DNA sequence: TGTGCCAGCAGCTCAAATCTAGCGGGGGGGCGGTTGGTGCAGTACTTC. This sequence encodes CASSSNLAGGRLVQYF.